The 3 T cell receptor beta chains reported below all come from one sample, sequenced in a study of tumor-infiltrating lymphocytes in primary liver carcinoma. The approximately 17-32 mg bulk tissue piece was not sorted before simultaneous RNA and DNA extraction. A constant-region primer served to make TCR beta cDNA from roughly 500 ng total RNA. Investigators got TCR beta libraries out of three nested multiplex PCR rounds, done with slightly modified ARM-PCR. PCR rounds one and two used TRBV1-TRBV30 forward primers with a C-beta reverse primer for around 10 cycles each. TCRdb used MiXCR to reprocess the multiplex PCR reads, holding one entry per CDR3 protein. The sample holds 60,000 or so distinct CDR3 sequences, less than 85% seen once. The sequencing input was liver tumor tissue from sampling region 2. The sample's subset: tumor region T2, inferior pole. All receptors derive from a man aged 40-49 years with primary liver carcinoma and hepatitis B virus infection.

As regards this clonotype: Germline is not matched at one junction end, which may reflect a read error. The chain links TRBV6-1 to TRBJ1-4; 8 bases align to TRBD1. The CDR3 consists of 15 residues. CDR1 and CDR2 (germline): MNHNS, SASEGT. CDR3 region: CASRVQGVTNEKPFF. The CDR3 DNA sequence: TGTGCCAGCCGTGTACAGGGGGTAACTAATGAAAAACCGTTTTTT.

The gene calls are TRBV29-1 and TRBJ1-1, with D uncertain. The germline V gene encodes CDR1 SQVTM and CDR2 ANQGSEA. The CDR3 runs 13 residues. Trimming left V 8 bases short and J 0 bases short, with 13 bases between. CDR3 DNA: TGCAGCATTGTCCATTTCATGAACACTGAAGCTTTCTTT. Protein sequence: CSIVHFMNTEAFF.

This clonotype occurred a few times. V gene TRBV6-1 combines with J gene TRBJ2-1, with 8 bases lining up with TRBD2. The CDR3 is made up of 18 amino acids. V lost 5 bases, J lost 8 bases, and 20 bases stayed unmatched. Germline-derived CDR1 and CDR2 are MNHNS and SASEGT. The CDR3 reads CASSKGTVGRGAHDEQFF. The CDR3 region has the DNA TGTGCCAGCAGTAAAGGGACGGTGGGGCGGGGGGCCCACGATGAGCAGTTCTTC.